Listed below are T cell receptor beta chains from one sample, sequenced in a study of graft-versus-host responses after intestinal transplantation. No antigen is known for these receptors. Sequenced by immunoSEQ multiplex PCR; TCRdb stores in-frame clones only, minus some. The table includes 70,000 to 95,000 clones, almost 90% detected once. The input for sequencing was unstimulated CD4+ T cells sorted from spleen or lymph node cells, taken before intestinal transplant. These receptor sequences come from a human donor who received an intestinal transplant. Both conserved end residues are part of each CDR3. D genes are given only for firm matches. Rows give clone size only sometimes, using once, few, many, or a class for an expanded clone.

TRBD2 TRBJ2-7 - TRBV6-6 TGTGCCAGCAGTTACCGTAGCGGGGCGACCTACGAGCAGTACTTC CASSYRSGATYEQYF
- TRBJ1-6 - TRBV2 TGTGCCAGCAGTGCAGGGTTTTCACCCCTCCACTTT CASSAGFSPLHF
TRBD2 TRBJ2-7 once TRBV5-1 TGCGCCAGCAGCTTCGGGGGGTCGGCCTACGAGCAGTACTTC CASSFGGSAYEQYF
- TRBJ2-5 - TRBV25-1 TGTGCCAGCAGGGGATATGGGGGGAGACAAGAGACCCAGTACTTC CASRGYGGRQETQYF
TRBD2 TRBJ2-1 - TRBV5-1 TGCGCCAGCAGCTTGGCGTGGGGGGGGAGCTCCTACAATGAGCAGTTCTTC CASSLAWGGSSYNEQFF
TRBD2 TRBJ2-6 - TRBV7-3 TGTGCCAGCAGCTTCTTGACTAGCGGGGGCCCTTTAATCCCTGGGGCCAACGTCCTGACTTTC CASSFLTSGGPLIPGANVLTF
- TRBJ1-2 once TRBV4-1 TGCGCCAGCAGCCACATCTATGGCTACACCTTC CASSHIYGYTF
- TRBJ1-4 - TRBV6-1 TGTGCCAGCAGTGAGTCCTGGGGGGATGAAAAACTGTTTTTT CASSESWGDEKLFF
TRBD2 TRBJ2-3 - TRBV6-5 TGTGCCAGCAGTTCCTCGGGGACTAGGGGCACAGATACGCAGTATTTT CASSSSGTRGTDTQYF
- TRBJ1-1 - TRBV2 TGTGCCAGCAGGCCGGAGGGGTTCGTTGAAGCTTTCTTT CASRPEGFVEAFF
TRBD2 TRBJ2-5 - TRBV18 TGTGCCAGCTCACCGGTAGCGGGGGGCCAAGAGACCCAGTACTTC CASSPVAGGQETQYF
TRBD2 TRBJ2-2 - TRBV18 TGTGCCAGCTCACCGGGACTAAAGAACACCGGGGAGCTGTTTTTT CASSPGLKNTGELFF
- TRBJ2-1 - TRBV7-9 TGTGCCAGCAGCTTACTCGGGGGATACAATGAGCAGTTCTTC CASSLLGGYNEQFF
TRBD1 TRBJ1-5 - TRBV10-1 TGCGCCAGCAGCGGACAGGTCAATCAGCCCCAGCATTTT CASSGQVNQPQHF
TRBD2 TRBJ2-1 - TRBV5-6 TGTGCCAGCAGCTCAGGACTAGTAGGAAATGAGCAGTTCTTC CASSSGLVGNEQFF
- TRBJ2-7 - TRBV5-1 TGCGCCAGCAGCTTAAGACTGCGTTGGGAGCAGTACTTC CASSLRLRWEQYF
TRBD1 TRBJ1-1 - TRBV7-2 TGTGCCAGCAGCCCGCGGACAGGGGGCGTCACTGAAGCTTTCTTT CASSPRTGGVTEAFF
- TRBJ2-7 - TRBV9 TGTGCCAGCAGCCTCGGCGGGACAGTCGACTCCTACGAGCAGTACTTC CASSLGGTVDSYEQYF
TRBD1 TRBJ2-7 - TRBV6-6 TGTGCCAGCAGTAGGGACAGGGCCTACGAGCAGTACTTC CASSRDRAYEQYF
- TRBJ1-1 - TRBV7-9 TGTGCCAGCAGCCCAACGACACTCCTCATGAACACTGAAGCTTTCTTT CASSPTTLLMNTEAFF
TRBD1 TRBJ2-7 - TRBV7-2 TGTGCCAGCAGCTGGGCAGGACAGGTCTACGAGCAGTACTTC CASSWAGQVYEQYF
TRBD1 TRBJ1-6 once TRBV11-2 TGTGCCAGCAGCCAGGGGGGCAACGGGGATTCACCCCTCCACTTT CASSQGGNGDSPLHF
- TRBJ1-2 - TRBV4-2 TGTGCCAGCAGCTCCCGGACAGACTCAAACTATGGCTACACCTTC CASSSRTDSNYGYTF
- TRBJ1-5 - TRBV11-1 TGTGCCAGCAGCTTGTCCCGTAATCAGCCCCAGCATTTT CASSLSRNQPQHF
- TRBJ2-5 - TRBV11-2 TGTGCCAGCAGCTTAGGGCAATGGGAGACCCAGTACTTC CASSLGQWETQYF
- TRBJ1-1 - TRBV10-3 TGTGCCACCAAGGGGACATCCAACACTGAAGCTTTCTTT CATKGTSNTEAFF
- TRBJ2-7 once TRBV5-4 TGTGCCAGCAGCACGGCCTACGAGCAGTACTTC CASSTAYEQYF
- TRBJ1-2 once TRBV4-1 TGCGCCAGCAGCCCCTCGACAGACTATGGCTACACCTTC CASSPSTDYGYTF